One sample yielded the 23 T cell receptor beta chains listed below, sequenced in a study of T-cell reconstitution after alpha-beta-depleted transplantation in children. Unique molecular identifiers featured in how the TCRbeta library was prepared. TCRdb redid the calling of the PCR reads with MiXCR, one entry per CDR3 protein. The sample has 280,000 or so distinct CDR3 sequences; around a tenth are singletons. Source: peripheral blood, taken 180 days after TCRalphabeta/CD19-depleted stem cell transplant. The receptors stem from a male patient under 10 years old who had a stem cell transplant for chronic granulomatous disease, so the T cells may come from the graft donor.

Many counts were recorded for this clonotype. V is TRBV10-3 and J is TRBJ2-5, with D possibly being TRBD1 (7 bases). CDR1 and CDR2 from the germline V gene are ENHRY and SYGVKD. V dropped 0 bases and J dropped 2 bases, with 10 bases sitting between them. The CDR3 is 15 residues long. CDR3: CAISESGGQQETQYF. For the CDR3, the DNA is TGTGCCATCAGTGAGTCGGGGGGACAGCAAGAGACCCAGTACTTC.

This clonotype was recorded at least ten times. The J gene is TRBJ2-1, the V gene TRBV6-5; no firm D call. The V end lost 5 bases, the J end lost 4 bases, and 18 bases lay between the germline ends. The germline V gene encodes CDR1 MNHEY and CDR2 SVGAGI. The length of the CDR3 is 16 residues. The chain's CDR3 is CASSPLSQLKYNEQFF. CDR3 bases: TGTGCCAGCAGTCCCCTGAGCCAGCTTAAGTACAATGAGCAGTTCTTC.

This clonotype was detected a few times. J is TRBJ2-3 and V is TRBV12-3 or TRBV12-4, with D possibly being TRBD2 (7 bases). V lost 3 bases and J 1 base, leaving 11 bases between the germline ends. The CDR3 totals 15 residues. DNA of the CDR3: TGTGCCAGCAGTTTCGCGGGGGCACGCACAGATACGCAGTATTTT. It encodes CASSFAGARTDTQYF.

This clonotype has a count of ten or more. This chain uses TRBV2 with TRBJ2-7, with D uncertain. The CDR3 consists of 13 residues. Trimming shortened V by 3 bases and J by 9 bases, and 15 bases separated the two germline ends. CDR1 and CDR2 from the germline V gene are SNHLY and FYNNEI. This CDR3 reads CASSEWELHSQYF. The CDR3 nucleotides are TGTGCCAGCAGTGAGTGGGAACTCCACTCGCAGTACTTC.

Ten or more counts support this clonotype. The chain combines TRBV7-2 with TRBJ2-5; tentatively, D is TRBD1 (6 bases). There are 16 residues in the CDR3. Looked up from germline, CDR1 is SGHTA and CDR2 is FQGNSA. V gave up 4 bases and J gave up 2 bases, with 17 bases separating them. The CDR3 loop reads CASSYPGQIQQETQYF. CDR3 coding DNA: TGTGCCAGCAGCTACCCGGGACAAATACAACAAGAGACCCAGTACTTC.

At least ten counts were recorded for this clonotype. The chain links TRBV20-1 to TRBJ2-1; D is undetermined. The germline V gene has CDR1 DFQATT and CDR2 SNEGSKA (reference sequence). This CDR3 is built from 12 residues. Trimming pared 2 bases from V and 8 bases from J, leaving 10 bases between. The CDR3 bases are TGCAGTGCTAGAAGGGTAGCCTATGAGCAGTTCTTC. Translation gives CSARRVAYEQFF.

This clonotype was found many times. This sequence joins TRBV5-1 and TRBJ2-5; D assignment may be TRBD1 or TRBD2 (6 bases each). Germline-derived CDR1 and CDR2 are SGHRS and YFSETQ. This CDR3 comprises 19 residues. Between the trimmed V and J ends, which lost 5 bases and 0 bases, there was a span of 26 bases. In DNA, the CDR3 is TGCGCCAGCAGGAGGGGGGTCGAGGTCGGCGGGGTGAACCAAGAGACCCAGTACTTC. Encoded protein: CASRRGVEVGGVNQETQYF.

This clonotype has at least ten counts. The chain recombines TRBV6-2 or TRBV6-3 with TRBJ2-1, with D tentatively TRBD2 (6 bases). The V end lost 8 bases, the J end lost 15 bases, and 23 bases lay between the germline ends. The CDR3 has 13 amino acids. Germline V gives CDR1 MNHEY, CDR2 SVGEGT. CDR3 coding DNA: TGTGCCAGCCGGCCAGCGACTAGTTACTCAGGGTTCTTC. Residues: CASRPATSYSGFF.

With regard to this clonotype: A read error may be the cause here, since a much bigger clone is one base away. The V call is TRBV20-1, the J call TRBJ2-4, with 8 bases lining up with TRBD1. The germline V gene encodes CDR1 DFQATT and CDR2 SNEGSKA (reference sequence). The CDR3 totals 15 residues. CDR3 DNA: TGCAGTGCTAGTCCTGACAGGGGTAATCGTGACATTCAGCACTTC. This gives the protein CSASPDRGNRDIQHF.

This clonotype was counted ten times or more. The CDR3 coding sequence is TGTGCCAGCAGCCAAGGTTCGGGGACAGGGACAATCACAGATACGCAGTATTTT. The encoded protein is CASSQGSGTGTITDTQYF. This sequence joins TRBV4-2 and TRBJ2-3, with 9 bases that match TRBD1. This CDR3 is built from 18 residues. The V gene end was trimmed by 1 base and the J gene end by 2 bases; junction bases not matched to a gene: 10. In germline, CDR1 is LGHNA, CDR2 YNFKEQ.

In this sample, this clonotype turned up many times. This chain uses TRBV20-1 with TRBJ1-1; no definite D call. The CDR3 sequence is 12 residues long. Germline V gene lookup returns CDR1 DFQATT and CDR2 SNEGSKA (reference sequence). V was cut by 3 bases and J by 1 base, with 6 bases left in between. The CDR3 reads CSARWGNTEAFF. CDR3 DNA: TGCAGTGCTAGGTGGGGGAACACTGAAGCTTTCTTT.

As concerns this clonotype: This could be a read error, since a much larger clone is one nucleotide away. The chain employs TRBV12-3 or TRBV12-4 and TRBJ2-2, with 7 bases identical to TRBD1. The CDR3 spans 14 residues. The CDR3 spells CASSDRAGTGELSF. The CDR3 DNA sequence: TGTGCCAGCAGTGACAGGGCCGGAACCGGGGAGCTGTCTTTT.

This clonotype was found many times. The chain has TRBV27 and TRBJ2-7; D is uncertain. V shed 6 bases and J shed 2 bases, with 5 bases lying between them. Germline loops: CDR1 MNHEY, CDR2 SMNVEV (reference sequence). The CDR3 sequence is 11 residues long. The DNA for the CDR3 is TGTGCCAGCAGAAACACCTACGAGCAGTACTTC. Translation gives CASRNTYEQYF.

This clonotype was recorded at least ten times. J is TRBJ2-7 and V is TRBV7-9, with 7 bases lining up with TRBD1. The trim removed 2 bases at V and 3 bases at J, leaving 4 bases unmatched. This CDR3 is 14 amino acids long. Germline V gene lookup returns CDR1 SEHNR and CDR2 FQNEAQ (reference sequence). The CDR3 DNA follows: TGTGCCAGCAGCTTATTACCAGGGGGCTACGAGCAGTACTTC. Its translation: CASSLLPGGYEQYF.

This clonotype was found many times. V is TRBV12-3 or TRBV12-4 and J is TRBJ1-1; a weak D match, TRBD1 (6 bases). Between the trimmed V and J ends, which lost 7 bases and 2 bases, there was a span of 14 bases. This CDR3 spans 14 amino acids. The CDR3 DNA reads as TGTGCCAGCACCCAGGGGCTGGGCAACACTGAAGCTTTCTTT. It is translated as CASTQGLGNTEAFF.

This clonotype was found many times. The chain couples TRBV4-1 to TRBJ2-7; 10 nucleotides match TRBD2. Trimming cost V 4 bases and J 6 bases; bases outside gene matches: 12. The CDR3 loop spans 16 amino acids. Looked up from germline, CDR1 is MGHRA and CDR2 is YSYEKL. The CDR3 nucleotides are TGCGCCAGCAGCCTACTCATCCTAGCGGGAGAGGGCGAGCAGTACTTC. Its protein is CASSLLILAGEGEQYF.

This clonotype was seen ten or more times. The chain uses TRBV5-1 and TRBJ2-1, with D possibly matching TRBD2 (6 bases). Looked up from germline, CDR1 is SGHRS and CDR2 is YFSETQ. Trimming stripped 1 base from V and 7 bases from J, with 18 bases between. The length of the CDR3 is 16 residues. Written as DNA, the CDR3 is TGCGCCAGCAGCTTGTCGGTAGGGGAGGAATTAAATGAGCAGTTCTTC. This gives the protein CASSLSVGEELNEQFF. The variable domain in full, with the rest retrieved from reference TRBV5-1 and TRBJ2-1, is KAGVTQTPRYLIKTRGQQVTLSCSPISGHRSVSWYQQTPGQGLQFLFEYFSETQRNKGNFPGRFSGRQFSNSRSEMNVSTLELGDSALYLCASSLSVGEELNEQFFGPGTRLTVL.

In regard to this clonotype: No conserved phenylalanine or tryptophan is present at the end of the CDR3, so a read error is the likely explanation. V is TRBV5-1 and J is TRBJ1-1; 8 bases are shared with TRBD1. CDR3 length equals 15 residues. The V gene's germline CDR1 is SGHRS and CDR2 YFSETQ. V was clipped by 3 bases and J by 3 bases; unmatched bases: 7. CDR3 residues: CASSWTGMLDTEAFY. The CDR3 DNA follows: TGCGCCAGCAGCTGGACAGGGATGTTGGACACTGAAGCTTTCTAT.

This clonotype was counted at least ten times. The chain recombines TRBV7-6 with TRBJ2-7; no clear D gene. Germline CDR1 reads SGHVS; CDR2 reads FNYEAQ. The CDR3 runs 13 residues. Trimming removed 1 base from V and 2 bases from J, with 6 bases in between. Here the CDR3 reads CASSLEAAYEQYF. CDR3 DNA sequence: TGTGCCAGCAGCTTAGAGGCAGCCTACGAGCAGTACTTC.

Worth noting for this clonotype: A much larger clone lies a single base off, so this may be a read error. The rearrangement links TRBV4-2 to TRBJ2-2; the D gene is possibly TRBD2 (5 bases). CDR1 and CDR2 (germline): LGHNA, YNFKEQ. This CDR3 is 15 amino acids long. The DNA of the CDR3 is TGTGCCAGCAGCCTCGACGGTCGCGGCACCGGGGAGCTGCTTTTT. Amino acids: CASSLDGRGTGELLF.

This clonotype was counted many times. The rearrangement links TRBV20-1 to TRBJ2-2; 8 bases align to TRBD2. Germline-derived CDR1 and CDR2 are DFQATT and SNEGSKA (reference sequence). The J segment lost 5 bases and the V segment lost 3 bases, leaving 17 bases of the junction unmatched. The CDR3 has 18 amino acids. CDR3 sequence (DNA): TGCAGTGCTAGGGGGGCCGCCGGGACTAGTGAGGCAACCGGGGAGCTGTTTTTT. Translation gives CSARGAAGTSEATGELFF.

This clonotype has a count of ten or more. V usage is TRBV7-7 and J usage is TRBJ2-1; possible D gene TRBD2, 6 bases. The CDR3 has 18 amino acids. V was shortened by 5 bases and J by 1 base, with 21 bases between the two germline ends. Germline V lookup: CDR1 SSHAT, CDR2 FNYEAQ (reference sequence). The CDR3 nucleotides are TGTGCCAGCAGCGTCCACTTGCCGGGACTCTCATCCTACAATGAGCAGTTCTTC. This codes for CASSVHLPGLSSYNEQFF.

This clonotype was seen ten or more times. The rearrangement links TRBV15 to TRBJ2-5; D may be TRBD1 (6 bases). Trimming pared 3 bases from V and 5 bases from J, leaving 16 bases between. Germline V gene sequence: CDR1 LNHNV, CDR2 YYDKDF (reference sequence). CDR3 length: 15 amino acids. CDR3 nucleotide sequence: TGTGCCACCAGCAGTCCGAAACAGGGCGGGGAGACCCAGTACTTC. Translated: CATSSPKQGGETQYF. The whole variable domain, remainder taken from reference TRBV15 and TRBJ2-5, is DAMVIQNPRYQVTQFGKPVTLSCSQTLNHNVMYWYQQKSSQAPKLLFHYYDKDFNNEADTPDNFQSRRPNTSFCFLDIRSPGLGDTAMYLCATSSPKQGGETQYFGPGTRLLVL.